Following are 5 T cell receptor beta chains from one sample sequenced in a study of PD-L1 blockade in urothelial cancer. Profiling relied on immunoSEQ multiplex PCR, and the TCRdb table lists in-frame clones only, not all of them. The sample holds more than 75,000 clones; 84% are singletons and the top ten take around 2.1%. Time point defined: pretreatment peripheral blood. The sequenced sample was PBMCs, obtained around atezolizumab (anti-PD-L1) treatment. These receptors were taken from a man aged 60-69 years with urothelial cancer.

The chain is built from TRBV9 and TRBJ2-1, with D tentatively TRBD1 (5 bases). V gave up 3 bases and J gave up 2 bases, with 15 bases separating them. The CDR3 contains 16 residues. The germline CDR1 and CDR2 sequences are SGDLS and YYNGEE. For the CDR3, the DNA is TGTGCCAGCAGCGAACCCAGAAAGACAGCCTACAATGAGCAGTTCTTC. Protein product: CASSEPRKTAYNEQFF.

The rearrangement uses TRBV7-2 and TRBJ2-3, with D possibly being TRBD2 (6 bases). CDR3 length: 15 residues. Trimming shortened V by 7 bases and J by 1 base, and 15 bases separated the two germline ends. CDR1 and CDR2 (germline): SGHTA, FQGNSA. The CDR3 bases are TGTGCCAGCAATCCGGGGGTGCGTGGCACAGATACGCAGTATTTT. Translating it yields CASNPGVRGTDTQYF.

This clone was observed once. The chain recombines TRBV7-2 with TRBJ2-7; D possibly corresponds to TRBD2 (6 bases). Trimming shortened V by 1 base and J by 2 bases, and 18 bases separated the two germline ends. There are 17 residues in the CDR3. The germline CDR1 and CDR2 sequences are SGHTA and FQGNSA. The chain's CDR3 is CASSLDSAGTGTYEQYF. CDR3 DNA: TGTGCCAGCAGCTTAGACAGTGCCGGGACTGGAACCTACGAGCAGTACTTC.

V is TRBV7-8 and J is TRBJ1-5; D is perhaps TRBD1 (6 bases). V lost 3 bases to trimming and J lost 2 bases, with 17 bases between them. This CDR3 has 17 residues. The germline CDR1 and CDR2 sequences are SGHVS and FQNEAQ. CDR3 nucleotide sequence: TGTGCCAGCAGCTTTTTACCCCAGGGGCATGGCAATCAGCCCCAGCATTTT. Translated: CASSFLPQGHGNQPQHF.

This clone was counted once. The rearrangement joins TRBV19 to TRBJ1-3; D is undetermined. V lost 7 bases and J lost 0, with 10 bases in between. The length of the CDR3 is 14 residues. CDR1 is LNHDA, CDR2 SQIVND, per germline (reference sequence). The CDR3 DNA follows: TGTGCCAGTACCCCCGGGTTCTCTGGAAACACCATATATTTT. Translation gives CASTPGFSGNTIYF.